Listed here are 2 T cell receptor beta chains from one sample, sequenced in a study of early T cells in non-severe SARS-CoV-2 infection. TCRdb re-called the 5' RACE reads with MiXCR, one entry per CDR3 protein. The data contain over 100,000 distinct CDR3 sequences, around 13% of them seen just once; the ten biggest clones take up about 6.2%. Material: whole blood. The receptors stem from an adult who was a healthcare worker with PCR-confirmed SARS-CoV-2 infection or an uninfected control (not recorded which).

The V and J genes are TRBV9 and TRBJ1-4; D remains unclear. V lost 4 bases to trimming and J lost 0 bases, with 10 bases between them. CDR3 length equals 15 residues. Looked up from germline, CDR1 is SGDLS and CDR2 is YYNGEE. CDR3 nucleotide sequence: TGTGCCAGCAGCCCCCCCGGATCAACTAATGAAAAACTGTTTTTT. Translation: CASSPPGSTNEKLFF. The full variable domain, its missing parts supplied by reference TRBV9 and TRBJ1-4, is DSGVTQTPKHLITATGQRVTLRCSPRSGDLSVYWYQQSLDQGLQFLIQYYNGEERAKGNILERFSAQQFPDLHSELNLSSLELGDSALYFCASSPPGSTNEKLFFGSGTQLSVL.

This clonotype showed up many times. The rearrangement uses TRBV6-5 and TRBJ1-5, with D perhaps matching TRBD1 (5 bases). This CDR3 is 13 amino acids long. Germline CDR1 MNHEY, CDR2 SVGAGI. V was shortened by 6 bases and J by 7 bases, with 13 bases between the two germline ends. DNA for the CDR3: TGTGCCAGCAGCCACGGGGGACCCCAGCCCCAGCATTTT. Amino acid sequence: CASSHGGPQPQHF.